This section outlines one T cell receptor (beta chain) sequence together with its context. The sample is drawn from a study of blood T cell repertoires in COVID-19. Study-level background: The United States, Italy and Spain provided the acute and convalescent COVID-19 samples. The cDNA or gDNA used as material had been derived from T cells, B-cell-depleted T cells, or PBMCs.

It was during active infection that Seattle patients were enrolled and then longitudinally followed. Trimming stripped 4 bases from V and 0 bases from J, with 10 bases between. Looked up from germline, CDR1 is SGHNT and CDR2 is YYREEE (reference sequence). The CDR3 extends over 14 amino acids. Original data processing: For nucleated cells, counts were estimated from reference gene primer amplification. TCRdb keeps only in-frame clones here, not all; method: immunoSEQ multiplex PCR. For V, J and clone size, that table is used; D and trimming come from the DNA. The repertoire holds a few hundred thousand clones, with 80% to 90% as singletons.

The genes are TRBV5-4 and TRBJ1-2; D is unresolved. This receptor was obtained from a woman aged 30 to 39 with COVID-19, enrolled during active disease. Sequenced material: peripheral blood. In DNA form, the CDR3 reads TGTGCCAGCAGCGCGGGCGGGTCTAACTATGGCTACACCTTC. Translated: CASSAGGSNYGYTF.